A single sample is the source of the 5 T cell receptor beta chains below, sequenced in a study of T cells after yellow fever vaccination. MiXCR was run by TCRdb on the 5' RACE reads, yielding one entry per CDR3 protein. In the table there are over 250,000 distinct CDR3 sequences, over 4% of which are singletons. The sample here was PBMCs, taken 5 days after the yellow fever booster vaccination. The source of these receptors is a man between 18 and 29 years old who received the YFV17D yellow fever vaccine.

Ten or more counts support this clonotype. The V call is TRBV15, the J call TRBJ1-4; TRBD1 agrees at 12 bases. Germline V gives CDR1 LNHNV, CDR2 YYDKDF (reference sequence). The CDR3 spans 14 residues. The junction had 5 bases not matched to a gene; V was cut back by 7 bases and J by 8 bases. The chain's CDR3 is CATTPGTGGEKLFF. DNA of the CDR3: TGTGCCACCACCCCCGGGACAGGGGGCGAAAAACTGTTTTTT. The full variable domain, completed using reference TRBV15 and TRBJ1-4, is DAMVIQNPRYQVTQFGKPVTLSCSQTLNHNVMYWYQQKSSQAPKLLFHYYDKDFNNEADTPDNFQSRRPNTSFCFLDIRSPGLGDTAMYLCATTPGTGGEKLFFGSGTQLSVL.

This clonotype was observed many times. The V gene is TRBV15, the J gene TRBJ2-5; TRBD2 might be the D (5 bases). CDR1 and CDR2 (germline): LNHNV, YYDKDF (reference sequence). The CDR3 totals 13 residues. V lost 5 bases, J lost 1 base, and 8 bases lay in between. CDR3 nucleotide sequence: TGTGCCACCAGCGGAGGTACCCAAGAGACCCAGTACTTC. Residues: CATSGGTQETQYF.

The chain links TRBV11-2 to TRBJ1-1; D is unclear. The germline V and J ends were trimmed by 4 bases and 4 bases, with 13 bases remaining between them. The CDR3 has 14 residues. Germline CDR1 and CDR2: SGHAT and FQNNGV. CDR3 loop: CASSSFAWATEAFF. DNA for the CDR3: TGTGCCAGCAGCTCGTTCGCATGGGCCACTGAAGCTTTCTTT.

This clonotype was observed a handful of times. The chain uses TRBV20-1 and TRBJ1-4, with 7 bases matching TRBD1. The trim removed 3 bases at V and 8 bases at J, leaving 9 bases unmatched. CDR1 DFQATT and CDR2 SNEGSKA come from the germline V gene (reference sequence). This CDR3 comprises 14 residues. The CDR3 DNA reads TGCAGTGCTAGTGGAGTGGAGGACAGGGAAAAACTGTTTTTT. Translation gives CSASGVEDREKLFF.

This clonotype was observed at least ten times. Here the CDR3 reads CASSSGLLNTEAFF. The CDR3 nucleotides are TGTGCCAGCAGCTCAGGGTTACTGAACACTGAAGCTTTCTTT. The rearrangement links TRBV27 to TRBJ1-1; D may be TRBD1 (5 bases). The V gene's germline CDR1 is MNHEY and CDR2 SMNVEV (reference sequence). The CDR3 totals 14 residues. The germline V and J ends were trimmed by 6 bases and 0 bases, with 11 bases remaining between them.